Below, 14 T cell receptor beta chains from the same sample are listed, as sequenced in a study of Tregs in tolerant kidney transplant recipients. The protocol was immunoSEQ multiplex PCR, while the TCRdb copy is restricted to in-frame clones and leaves out a portion. The table records under 90,000 clones, around nine tenths of them present only once. Recipients received nonmyeloablative bone marrow transplants from related graft donors, with transient mixed chimerism. Sequences were derived from CD4+ T cells from blood (PBMCs), sampled 24 months after the transplant. The receptors were gathered from a human patient who received a combined kidney and bone marrow transplant. T cells may partly derive from the graft donor.

The chain carries TRBV9 and TRBJ2-7; 7 bases are shared with TRBD1. The V gene end was trimmed by 3 bases and the J gene end by 5 bases; junction bases not matched to a gene: 5. The CDR3 has 13 amino acids. In germline, CDR1 is SGDLS, CDR2 YYNGEE. CDR3 protein: CASSATGDNEQYF. In DNA form, the CDR3 reads TGTGCCAGCAGCGCCACAGGGGACAACGAGCAGTACTTC.

The chain is built from TRBV6-5 and TRBJ1-2; TRBD1 aligns across 12 bases. Trimming took 4 bases from V and 2 from J; bases not matched to a gene: 5. Germline-derived CDR1 and CDR2 are MNHEY and SVGAGI. There are 16 residues in the CDR3. CDR3 protein: CASSSGTGGLNYGYTF. In nucleotides, the CDR3 is TGTGCCAGCAGTTCAGGGACAGGGGGCTTAAACTATGGCTACACCTTC.

This clone has a single count. CDR3 protein: CASSSPTSGRARYSGELFF. The CDR3 bases are TGTGCCAGCAGCTCACCGACTAGCGGGAGGGCTAGATACTCCGGGGAGCTGTTTTTT. This chain joins TRBV5-6 and TRBJ2-2; TRBD2 aligns across 14 bases. After removal of 3 bases from V and 6 bases from J, the junction contained 13 bases not matched to a gene. The CDR3 sequence is 19 residues long. Germline values: CDR1 SGHDT, CDR2 YYEEEE.

This clone was counted a single time. This rearrangement joins TRBV4-3 to TRBJ1-5; TRBD1 aligns across 11 bases. The germline V gene encodes CDR1 LGHNA and CDR2 YSLEER. The V segment lost 0 bases and the J segment 7 bases; nucleotides outside the gene matches: 5. The CDR3 is made up of 16 amino acids. The CDR3 reads CASSQDRDRGLQPQHF. CDR3 DNA sequence: TGCGCCAGCAGCCAAGACCGGGACAGGGGGTTGCAGCCCCAGCATTTT.

The J gene is TRBJ1-5, the V gene TRBV9; 9 nucleotides align to TRBD1. Unmatched junction bases numbered 3, after V lost 4 bases and J lost 7 bases. The CDR3 has 13 residues. Germline-derived CDR1 and CDR2 are SGDLS and YYNGEE. The CDR3 sequence is CASSRTGAQPQHF. CDR3 DNA sequence: TGTGCCAGCAGCCGGACAGGGGCGCAGCCCCAGCATTTT.

The rearrangement uses TRBV5-1 and TRBJ1-1; TRBD1 matches 9 bases. This CDR3 is 16 amino acids long. The trim removed 6 bases at V and 1 base at J, leaving 10 bases unmatched. Germline V gene sequence: CDR1 SGHRS, CDR2 YFSETQ. CDR3 amino acids: CASTPGTGFGNTEAFF. DNA for the CDR3: TGCGCCAGCACTCCCGGGACAGGGTTTGGGAACACTGAAGCTTTCTTT.

The rearrangement links TRBV5-4 to TRBJ2-1, with 14 positions matching TRBD2. The length of the CDR3 is 14 residues. Germline CDR1 SGHNT, CDR2 YYREEE (reference sequence). V shed 4 bases, J shed 8 bases, and the junction held 2 bases outside the gene matches. The CDR3 region has the DNA TGTGCCAGCAGCGAGGGACTAGCGGGGGATGAGCAGTTCTTC. Amino acid sequence: CASSEGLAGDEQFF.

V is TRBV27 and J is TRBJ2-7; D possibly corresponds to TRBD1 (6 bases). Germline CDR1 and CDR2: MNHEY and SMNVEV (reference sequence). V lost 6 bases and J lost 0, with 15 bases in between. The CDR3 is 15 amino acids. The CDR3 reads CASSLQGTNSYEQYF. CDR3 bases: TGTGCCAGCAGCCTCCAGGGGACAAACTCCTACGAGCAGTACTTC.

The rearrangement joins TRBV27 to TRBJ1-5, with D maybe TRBD1 (6 bases). Trimming pared 8 bases from V and 6 bases from J, leaving 20 bases between. The CDR3 is 15 residues long. Germline loops: CDR1 MNHEY, CDR2 SMNVEV (reference sequence). CDR3 sequence (DNA): TGTGCCAGCTCCTCTTGGGAGGGGGGCTTTCAGCCCCAGCATTTT. It encodes CASSSWEGGFQPQHF.

This clone was counted a few times. The chain carries TRBV10-3 and TRBJ2-7; TRBD1 matches at 9 bases. CDR3 length: 15 amino acids. The V gene end was trimmed by 5 bases and the J gene end by 2 bases; junction bases not matched to a gene: 7. CDR1 and CDR2 from the germline V gene are ENHRY and SYGVKD. The DNA of the CDR3 is TGTGCCATCAGTCCGAAACAGGGGGCTGCCTACGAGCAGTACTTC. This sequence encodes CAISPKQGAAYEQYF.

The V gene is TRBV19, the J gene TRBJ1-5, with D tentatively TRBD1 (6 bases). Germline V gene data show CDR1 as LNHDA and CDR2 as SQIVND (reference sequence). The V and J ends lost 10 bases and 4 bases respectively, with 14 bases between them. This CDR3 contains 13 residues. CDR3 region: CATLGQLNQPQHF. CDR3 sequence (DNA): TGTGCCACCTTGGGACAACTTAATCAGCCCCAGCATTTT.

With regard to this clone: An end of the junction does not agree with germline; a read error may underlie this. At the DNA level, this CDR3 is encoded by other sequences in the same sample as well. The chain carries TRBV7-3 and TRBJ2-1; 12 nucleotides line up with TRBD2. The CDR3 is 16 amino acids. The germline V gene has CDR1 SGHTA and CDR2 FQGTGA. In nucleotides, the CDR3 is TGCGCCAGCAGCTTACTGGGACTAGCGGGTTACAATGAGCAGTTCTTC. This gives the protein CASSLLGLAGYNEQFF.

The chain combines TRBV29-1 with TRBJ2-3, with TRBD2 identical over 11 bases. CDR3 length: 14 amino acids. The germline CDR1 and CDR2 sequences are SQVTM and ANQGSEA. J lost 5 bases, V lost 3 bases, and 4 bases had no gene match. The CDR3 loop reads CSVEGSGRGDTQYF. DNA for the CDR3: TGCAGCGTTGAGGGTAGCGGGAGGGGAGATACGCAGTATTTT.

The rearrangement links TRBV27 to TRBJ1-1, with D uncertain. V was trimmed by 3 bases and J by 9 bases, leaving 2 bases between them. This CDR3 spans 9 amino acids. The germline V gene encodes CDR1 MNHEY and CDR2 SMNVEV (reference sequence). The CDR3 bases are TGTGCCAGCAGTTTTAAAGCTTTCTTT. Its translation is CASSFKAFF.